These T cell receptor beta chains were read from a single sample in a study of siplizumab effects on memory and regulatory T cells. These TCRs are of unknown antigen specificity. Sequencing used immunoSEQ multiplex PCR; TCRdb keeps in-frame clones, though not all of them. Of about 9,900 clones listed, roughly 40% were seen once; the top ten hold over 8.5%. Sequencing was carried out using CFSE-low (dividing) CD4+ T cells sorted from an allogeneic mixed lymphocyte reaction. The receptors derive from a human donor in good health; the cells came from an allogeneic mixed lymphocyte reaction. Each CDR3 is given with its conserved first and last residue. The D gene is left open where the match is weak. Only some rows state a clone size, as once, few, many or a class for expanded clones.

j_gene: TRBJ2-5
abundance: NA
v_gene: TRBV30
d_gene: NA
CDR3aa: CAWSVGGITKHQYF
CDR3nt: TGTGCCTGGAGTGTAGGGGGGATTACGAAGCACCAGTACTTC

j_gene: TRBJ1-2
abundance: NA
v_gene: TRBV6-5
d_gene: TRBD1
CDR3aa: CASRRDRGNYGYTF
CDR3nt: TGTGCCAGCAGGCGGGACAGGGGGAACTATGGCTACACCTTC

j_gene: TRBJ2-7
abundance: medium-sized
v_gene: TRBV27
d_gene: NA
CDR3aa: CASRPGTSYEQYF
CDR3nt: TGTGCCAGCCGTCCCGGGACTTCCTACGAGCAGTACTTC

j_gene: TRBJ2-1
abundance: NA
v_gene: TRBV15
d_gene: NA
CDR3aa: CATSRDGAGRYNEQFF
CDR3nt: TGTGCCACCAGCAGAGATGGCGCAGGGCGCTACAATGAGCAGTTCTTC

j_gene: TRBJ2-2
abundance: medium-sized
v_gene: TRBV19
d_gene: NA
CDR3aa: CASSTSVGNTGELFF
CDR3nt: TGTGCCAGTAGTACTAGCGTGGGGAACACCGGGGAGCTGTTTTTT

j_gene: TRBJ2-1
abundance: once
v_gene: TRBV20-1
d_gene: NA
CDR3aa: CSARPARTQFF
CDR3nt: TGCAGTGCTAGGCCCGCCCGGACTCAGTTCTTC

j_gene: TRBJ2-5
abundance: few
v_gene: TRBV19
d_gene: NA
CDR3aa: CASSINQGMGETQYF
CDR3nt: TGTGCCAGTAGTATTAATCAGGGTATGGGAGAGACCCAGTACTTC

j_gene: TRBJ1-4
abundance: NA
v_gene: TRBV30
d_gene: NA
CDR3aa: CAWNHIRSTPVEKLFF
CDR3nt: TGTGCCTGGAACCACATTCGAAGTACCCCGGTTGAAAAACTGTTTTTT

j_gene: TRBJ1-4
abundance: few
v_gene: TRBV5-4
d_gene: NA
CDR3aa: CASSLGPNEKLFF
CDR3nt: TGTGCCAGCAGCTTGGGACCTAATGAAAAACTGTTTTTT

j_gene: TRBJ1-5
abundance: medium-sized
v_gene: TRBV30
d_gene: NA
CDR3aa: CAWSALGRNQPQHF
CDR3nt: TGTGCCTGGAGTGCTCTGGGACGCAATCAGCCCCAGCATTTT

j_gene: TRBJ2-7
abundance: NA
v_gene: TRBV11-3
d_gene: NA
CDR3aa: CASSHSGFPSYEQYF
CDR3nt: TGTGCCAGCAGCCATTCAGGGTTTCCCTCCTACGAGCAGTACTTC

j_gene: TRBJ1-5
abundance: once
v_gene: TRBV27
d_gene: NA
CDR3aa: CASSPLASSNQPQHF
CDR3nt: TGTGCCAGCAGTCCGCTCGCCAGCAGCAATCAGCCCCAGCATTTT

j_gene: TRBJ2-7
abundance: NA
v_gene: TRBV10-3
d_gene: TRBD2
CDR3aa: CASRPQGAGAYEQYF
CDR3nt: TGTGCCAGCAGACCTCAGGGAGCGGGAGCCTACGAGCAGTACTTC

j_gene: TRBJ1-5
abundance: few
v_gene: TRBV4-2
d_gene: TRBD1
CDR3aa: CASSDVWTGYSNQPQHF
CDR3nt: TGTGCCAGCAGCGATGTTTGGACAGGCTATAGCAATCAGCCCCAGCATTTT

j_gene: TRBJ2-4
abundance: NA
v_gene: TRBV5-5
d_gene: NA
CDR3aa: CASSLGQQNIQYF
CDR3nt: TGTGCCAGCAGCTTGGGTCAGCAAAACATTCAGTACTTC